Ten or more counts support the clone carrying this T cell receptor (beta chain). The data stem from a study of post-analysis software for immune sequencing data. Unique-molecular-identifier-tagged TCR beta cDNA libraries were used. TCRdb analysed the PCR reads with MiXCR anew, one entry per CDR3 protein. The data contain 160,000 or so distinct CDR3 sequences, roughly 35% of them singletons. The V gene's germline CDR1 is DFQATT and CDR2 SNEGSKA (reference sequence). Trimming cost V 6 bases and J 2 bases, with 13 bases left between them. This CDR3 contains 13 residues. Material: blood, obtained after autologous hematopoietic stem cell transplantation. This receptor was taken from a girl aged 5 to 17 with multiple sclerosis. The genes are TRBV20-1 and TRBJ1-2; no firm D call. The CDR3 DNA reads TGCAGTGCCCCTCGGACCGCAAACTATGGCTACACCTTC. Amino acid sequence: CSAPRTANYGYTF.